This is a list of T cell receptor beta chains from one sample in a study of T cells in Graves' hyperthyroidism and ophthalmopathy. TCRdb re-called the multiplex PCR reads with MiXCR, one entry per CDR3 protein. The data hold about 570,000 distinct CDR3 sequences, with around 15% observed a single time. The specimen was blood. Receptor source: a woman in her thirties or forties with Graves' hyperthyroidism. The CDR3 runs from the conserved cysteine through the conserved F or W.

15	TRBV6-1	CASNKLAGTGNEQFF
15	TRBV3-1	CASSPRTGSTDTQYF
16	TRBV28	CASSPIQQGSYNEQFF
15	TRBV27	CASRSTDSSTDTQYF
14	TRBV19	CASSTTGLSQPQHF
15	TRBV20-1	CSADPPAGGTNEQFF
15	TRBV6-5	CASSYRAGVNEKLFF
14	TRBV20-1	CSARDREHYNEQFF
13	TRBV27	CASSRQHQETQYF
15	TRBV27	CASRILKTVNSPLHF
13	TRBV20-1	CSARDRDNQPQHF
17	TRBV7-2	CASSLAFGGRGAGELFF
16	TRBV6-1	CASSSPWRQGDSPLHF
14	TRBV7-9	CASSQRTGTDTQYF
14	TRBV10-3	CAIISGQGFDGYTF
16	TRBV20-1	CSARQVAGQGYYGYTF
20	TRBV19	CASSISLYSGRGSSTDTQYF
14	TRBV28	CASSSAGGIYGYTF
15	TRBV28	CASTSGGGGRQPQHF
12	TRBV11-2	CASSRQFYEQYF
12	TRBV28	CASSFQGETQYF
15	TRBV3-1	CASSQGGFSNSPLHF
16	TRBV5-6	CASSLETNYFTDTQYF
15	TRBV18	CASSPGTQGGETQYF
13	TRBV6-6	CASSYEANYGYTF
13	TRBV2	CASSPSGGEKLFF
20	TRBV2	CASHPRGVAGGPSSYNEQFF
14	TRBV12-3/TRBV12-4	CASSLVQGGYGYTF
14	TRBV5-1	CASSLRTSGPEQFF
15	TRBV5-4	CASSPGTGGQNEQFF
13	TRBV28	CASSLDSRHEQYF
14	TRBV6-1	CASSEIGGQETQYF
15	TRBV28	CASSAAGTATLWEYF
14	TRBV15	CATSRDKASYGYTF
18	TRBV6-1	CASWGGKTSGRPYNEQFF
13	TRBV5-1	CASSLAFQETQYF
14	TRBV7-6	CASSLAGQSYEQYF
14	TRBV10-2	CASSEMGQGYGYTF
16	TRBV6-1	CASSEATTGGSYEQYF
13	TRBV29-1	CSVVGPLGTEAFF